The subject of this entry is one TCR beta chain. No antigen is known for it. This CDR3 spans 16 amino acids. Per the germline V gene, CDR1 is LNHDA and CDR2 is SQIVND (reference sequence). V was pared by 6 bases and J by 11 bases, with 18 bases of the junction left unmatched. The entry originates in a study of cytomegalovirus exposure and HLA in healthy donors. Findings and limits, study-wide: CMV antigen specificity was confirmed in vitro for three CMV-associated chains.

The validation cohort, a group of around 120 subjects, included the donors and was separate from the approximately 680-subject first cohort. The repertoire was sequenced with immunoSEQ multiplex PCR; TCRdb's copy has only in-frame clones and lacks some. Of about 160,000 clones in the sample, about 86% were seen once. Material for sequencing was PBMCs. The chain carries TRBV19 and TRBJ1-5, with 8 bases aligning to TRBD1. This sequence originates from a young woman in good health and CMV-seronegative. The CDR3, as DNA: TGTGCCAGTAGCCCGGGGCCAGGGGGCCCCGGAAAGGCCCAGCATTTT. Translated, it gives CASSPGPGGPGKAQHF.